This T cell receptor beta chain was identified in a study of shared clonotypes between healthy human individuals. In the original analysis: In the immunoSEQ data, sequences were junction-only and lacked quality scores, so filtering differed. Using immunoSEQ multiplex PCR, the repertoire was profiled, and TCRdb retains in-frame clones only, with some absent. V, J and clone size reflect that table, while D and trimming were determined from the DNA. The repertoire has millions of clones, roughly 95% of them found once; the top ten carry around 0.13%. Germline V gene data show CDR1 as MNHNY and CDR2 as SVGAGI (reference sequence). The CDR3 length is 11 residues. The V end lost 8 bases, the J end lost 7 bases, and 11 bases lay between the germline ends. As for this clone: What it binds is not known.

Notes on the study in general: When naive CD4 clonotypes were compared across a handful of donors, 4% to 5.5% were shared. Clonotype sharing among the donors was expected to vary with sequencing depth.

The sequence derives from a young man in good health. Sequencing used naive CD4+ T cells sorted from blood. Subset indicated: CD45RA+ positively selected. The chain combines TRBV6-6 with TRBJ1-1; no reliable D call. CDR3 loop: CASPGWVEAFF. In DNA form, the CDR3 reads TGTGCCAGCCCCGGATGGGTTGAAGCTTTCTTT.